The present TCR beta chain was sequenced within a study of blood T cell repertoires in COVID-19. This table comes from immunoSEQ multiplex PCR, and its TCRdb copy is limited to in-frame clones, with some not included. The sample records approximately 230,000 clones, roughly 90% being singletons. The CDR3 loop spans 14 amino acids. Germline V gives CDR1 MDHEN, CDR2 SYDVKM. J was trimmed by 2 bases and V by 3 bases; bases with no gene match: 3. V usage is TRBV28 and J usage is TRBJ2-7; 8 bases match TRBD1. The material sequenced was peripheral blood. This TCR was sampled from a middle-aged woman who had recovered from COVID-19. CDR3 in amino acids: CASSFQDRAYEQYF. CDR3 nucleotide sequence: TGTGCCAGCAGTTTTCAGGACAGGGCCTACGAGCAGTACTTC.